This TCR beta chain was identified during a study of OX40 agonist ivuxolimab in advanced cancers. For the wider study: The costimulatory receptor OX40 (CD134) was targeted by ivuxolimab, a fully human IgG2 agonistic monoclonal antibody. Intravenous ivuxolimab was administered to patients every 2 weeks at six dose levels: 0.01, 0.1, 0.3, 1.5, 3 and 10 mg/kg. Of the roughly 51 patients in dose escalation, 19 had hepatocellular carcinoma, roughly 15 had melanoma, 9 had renal cell carcinoma and 9 had head and neck cancer. In the dose-escalation cohort, around four fifths of patients were male, and the mean age was around 65 years with a range of roughly 23 to 79. Prior anti-PD-1, anti-PD-L1 or anti-CTLA-4 therapy was permitted, and checkpoint inhibitors had been received by about 36% of dose-escalation patients. Three dose-escalation patients achieved partial responses, one with hepatocellular carcinoma and two with cutaneous melanoma. Peripheral TCRbeta sequencing was intended to test whether TCR sequence diversity was altered and clonal T-cell expansion was caused by ivuxolimab. The paper covers the monotherapy dose-escalation part of the phase I ivuxolimab trial, which included N of about 51 patients.

Patients with autoimmune disease history or receiving systemic immunosuppression were excluded from the trial. Peripheral blood for TCR sequencing was collected from all dose cohorts at baseline, on cycle 4 day 1, and on cycle 7 day 1. The samples were drawn from a first-in-human, open-label, multicenter phase I dose-escalation trial of ivuxolimab. Adults with locally advanced or metastatic melanoma, renal cell carcinoma, hepatocellular carcinoma or head and neck squamous cell carcinoma were enrolled in the trial. Before TCR sequencing, CD4+ T cells and CD8+ T cells were sorted from peripheral blood as separate populations. Here is what the overall study found, with its caveats: Partial responders in the 0.1-3.0 mg/kg groups had among the lowest normalized peripheral clonal expansion, especially among CD8+ T cells. Low levels of normalized T-cell clonal expansion were also seen in some patients who did not respond. The antigen specificity of the peripheral T cells that underwent clonal expansion was not determined. After ivuxolimab, CD8+ T cells had more expanded clones than CD4+ T cells on average. Clonal expansion of both CD4+ and CD8+ blood T cells was observed from baseline to week 6 at doses 0.1 to 3.0 mg/kg.

As for this clone: The antigen it binds to is not known. Per-base qualities were not stored, and no clone one base away is much larger.

V lost 1 base and J lost 5 bases; the stretch between them is 12 bases long. The CDR3 spans 14 residues, from the cysteine through the phenylalanine. Only the CDR3 DNA stays, 42 bases, in frame from base 1. Taken from the germline V gene (reference sequence), the CDR1 and CDR2 loops are SGHNT and YYREEE. Genomic DNA was isolated from the sorted cells so that the TCRbeta CDR3 region could be sequenced. The immunoSEQ Assay was used for sequencing of TCRbeta CDR3 regions. TCRdb retrieved this table from immuneACCESS and kept in-frame rearrangements only. Not all clones are present; in checked studies, unresolved V genes account for under half, and no reason is known for the remainder. The table for this sample lists 70,000 to 95,000 clones; roughly 88% of them were counted only once. The ten largest make up 2.5% to 3.5% of the sample.

Specimen: CD4+ or CD8+ T cells sorted from blood, collected in a trial of the OX40 agonist ivuxolimab. The rearranged segments are TRBV5-4 and TRBJ1-2; no D gene can be assigned with confidence. The source of this sequence is an adult with an advanced solid tumor such as melanoma, head and neck, liver or kidney cancer. The CDR3 region: CASSLSSSWYGYTF. The nucleotides are TGTGCCAGCAGCTTGTCAAGTTCGTGGTATGGCTACACCTTC.